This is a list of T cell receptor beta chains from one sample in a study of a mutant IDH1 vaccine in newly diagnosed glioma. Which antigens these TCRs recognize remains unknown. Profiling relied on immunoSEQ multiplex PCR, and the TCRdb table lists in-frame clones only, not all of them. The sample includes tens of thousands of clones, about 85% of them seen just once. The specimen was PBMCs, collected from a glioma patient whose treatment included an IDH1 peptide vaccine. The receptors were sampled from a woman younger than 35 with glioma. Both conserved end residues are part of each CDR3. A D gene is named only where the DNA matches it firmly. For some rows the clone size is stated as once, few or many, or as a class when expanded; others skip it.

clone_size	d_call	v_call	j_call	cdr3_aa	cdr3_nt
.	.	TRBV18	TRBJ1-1	CASSPVGTEAFF	TGTGCCAGCTCACCGGTAGGCACTGAAGCTTTCTTT
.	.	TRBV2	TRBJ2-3	CAYSMRRTDTQYF	TGTGCCTACTCCATGCGGAGAACAGATACGCAGTATTTT
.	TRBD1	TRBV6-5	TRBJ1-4	CASRADRGYEKLFF	TGTGCCAGCAGGGCCGACAGGGGATATGAAAAACTGTTTTTT
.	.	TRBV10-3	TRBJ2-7	CAISAPPSYEQYF	TGTGCCATCAGTGCTCCACCCTCCTACGAGCAGTACTTC
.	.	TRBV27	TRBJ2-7	CASSLVGAGRNEQYF	TGTGCCAGCAGTTTGGTCGGGGCGGGGAGAAACGAGCAGTACTTC
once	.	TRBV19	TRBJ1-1	CASSNGGMNTEAFF	TGTGCCAGTAGTAATGGGGGCATGAACACTGAAGCTTTCTTT
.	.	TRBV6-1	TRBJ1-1	CASSEAFKRTEAFF	TGTGCCAGCAGTGAAGCGTTTAAAAGGACTGAAGCTTTCTTT
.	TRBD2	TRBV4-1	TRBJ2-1	CASSHGGRGDNEQFF	TGCGCCAGCAGCCACGGCGGGAGAGGGGACAATGAGCAGTTCTTC
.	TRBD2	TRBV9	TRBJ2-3	CASSGEGDTQYF	TGTGCCAGCAGTGGGGAGGGAGATACGCAGTATTTT
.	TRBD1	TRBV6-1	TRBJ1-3	CATGQGRIPIYF	TGTGCCACGGGACAGGGGCGCATACCCATATATTTT
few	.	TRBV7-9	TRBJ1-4	CASSLEGLGFF	TGTGCCAGCAGCTTAGAAGGACTGGGGTTTTTT
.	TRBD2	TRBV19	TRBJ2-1	CASSREGEQFF	TGTGCCAGTAGCAGGGAGGGTGAGCAGTTCTTC
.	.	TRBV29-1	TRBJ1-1	CSVEEGGAEAFF	TGCAGCGTTGAAGAGGGGGGGGCTGAAGCTTTCTTT
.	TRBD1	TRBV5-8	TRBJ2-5	CASSAGQGTETQYF	TGTGCCAGCAGCGCCGGACAGGGTACGGAGACCCAGTACTTC
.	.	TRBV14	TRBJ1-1	CASSQVTGKAFF	TGTGCCAGCAGCCAAGTTACAGGGAAAGCTTTCTTT
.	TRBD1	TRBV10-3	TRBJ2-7	CAISEGQGTYEQYF	TGTGCCATCAGTGAGGGACAGGGGACCTACGAGCAGTACTTC
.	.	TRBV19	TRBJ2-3	CASSIAQGDTQYF	TGTGCCAGTAGTATAGCCCAGGGAGATACGCAGTATTTT
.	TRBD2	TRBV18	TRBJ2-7	CASSGGLAGGASSYEQYF	TGTGCCAGCTCAGGTGGACTAGCGGGAGGCGCAAGCTCCTACGAGCAGTACTTC
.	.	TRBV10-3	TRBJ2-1	CATTDSGGDNEQFF	TGTGCCACCACTGACTCGGGTGGTGACAATGAGCAGTTCTTC
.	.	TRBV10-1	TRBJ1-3	CASSEGWVGGYGNTIYF	TGCGCCAGCAGTGAGGGGTGGGTTGGGGGCTACGGAAACACCATATATTTT
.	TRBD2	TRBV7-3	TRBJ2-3	CASSLGLAGGGTDTQYF	TGTGCCAGCAGCCTAGGACTAGCGGGGGGTGGCACAGATACGCAGTATTTT
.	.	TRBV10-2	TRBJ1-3	CASRGTGSSGNTIYF	TGCGCCAGCAGAGGGACTGGGAGCTCTGGAAACACCATATATTTT
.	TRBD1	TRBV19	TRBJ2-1	CASSQGVAYNEQFF	TGTGCCAGTTCACAGGGGGTCGCCTACAATGAGCAGTTCTTC
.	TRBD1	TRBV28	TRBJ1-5	CASSLGTGDDQPQHF	TGTGCCAGCAGTCTCGGGACAGGAGATGATCAGCCCCAGCATTTT
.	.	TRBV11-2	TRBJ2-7	CASSLGRRQLVYEQYF	TGTGCCAGCAGCTTAGGAAGGCGGCAGCTAGTCTACGAGCAGTACTTC
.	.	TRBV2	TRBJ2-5	CASRLAEKTQYF	TGTGCCAGCAGACTAGCAGAGAAGACCCAGTACTTC
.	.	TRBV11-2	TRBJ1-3	CASSLVAGVPLVDGNTIYF	TGTGCCAGCAGCTTAGTCGCGGGCGTTCCGCTCGTAGATGGAAACACCATATATTTT
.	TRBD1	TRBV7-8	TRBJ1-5	CASSLEGATNQPQHF	TGTGCCAGCAGCTTAGAGGGGGCTACGAATCAGCCCCAGCATTTT
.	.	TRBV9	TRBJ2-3	CASSVDGTDTQYF	TGTGCCAGCAGCGTAGACGGTACAGATACGCAGTATTTT
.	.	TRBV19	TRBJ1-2	CASSMQGQTYGYTF	TGTGCCAGTAGTATGCAGGGCCAAACCTATGGCTACACCTTC
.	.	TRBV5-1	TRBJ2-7	CASSLPTPRDEQYF	TGCGCCAGCAGCTTGCCGACCCCTCGCGACGAGCAGTACTTC
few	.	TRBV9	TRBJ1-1	CASSVELQTEAFF	TGTGCCAGCAGCGTAGAGTTGCAGACTGAAGCTTTCTTT
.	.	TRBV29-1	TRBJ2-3	CSVRPGDRTDTQYF	TGCAGCGTTCGCCCCGGGGATCGCACAGATACGCAGTATTTT
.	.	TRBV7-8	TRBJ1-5	CASSLALGTNQPQHF	TGTGCCAGCAGCTTAGCGCTGGGAACTAATCAGCCCCAGCATTTT
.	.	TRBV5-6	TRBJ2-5	CASSLESTGAYLETQYF	TGTGCCAGCAGCTTGGAGTCGACGGGAGCGTATTTAGAGACCCAGTACTTC
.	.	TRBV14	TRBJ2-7	CASSQVGGDEQYF	TGTGCCAGCAGCCAAGTAGGGGGGGACGAGCAGTACTTC
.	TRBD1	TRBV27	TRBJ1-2	CASSPRTGYGYTF	TGTGCCAGCAGTCCGCGGACAGGGTATGGCTACACCTTC
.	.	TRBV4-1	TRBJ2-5	CASSQGGEETQYF	TGCGCCAGCAGCCAAGGGGGGGAAGAGACCCAGTACTTC
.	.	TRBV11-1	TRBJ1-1	CASSFDRVAEAFF	TGTGCCAGCAGCTTTGATCGCGTCGCTGAAGCTTTCTTT
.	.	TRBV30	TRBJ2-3	CAWNGRSTDTQYF	TGTGCCTGGAACGGTCGGTCCACAGATACGCAGTATTTT
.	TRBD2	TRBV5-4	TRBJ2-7	CASSLIAGAREQYF	TGTGCCAGCAGCTTGATAGCGGGGGCACGCGAGCAGTACTTC
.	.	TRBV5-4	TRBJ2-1	CASSLERVSYNEQFF	TGTGCCAGCAGCTTGGAACGGGTCTCCTACAATGAGCAGTTCTTC
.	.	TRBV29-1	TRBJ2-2	CSVLVLVNTGELFF	TGCAGCGTTCTAGTATTGGTTAACACCGGGGAGCTGTTTTTT
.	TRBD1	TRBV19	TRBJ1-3	CASKRDRAGNTIYF	TGTGCCAGTAAGAGGGACAGAGCTGGAAACACCATATATTTT
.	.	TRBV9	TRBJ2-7	CASSVALTSYEQYF	TGTGCCAGCAGCGTAGCGTTAACGTCCTACGAGCAGTACTTC
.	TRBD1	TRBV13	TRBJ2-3	CASSSGQGGSDTQYF	TGTGCCAGCAGTTCGGGACAGGGTGGCTCAGATACGCAGTATTTT
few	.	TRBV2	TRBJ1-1	CASSEGKGNTEAFF	TGTGCCAGCAGTGAGGGGAAAGGGAACACTGAAGCTTTCTTT
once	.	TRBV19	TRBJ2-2	CASSIGPHSTGELFF	TGTGCCAGTAGTATTGGGCCGCACTCCACCGGGGAGCTGTTTTTT
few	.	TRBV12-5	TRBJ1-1	CASGLKVQTEAFF	TGTGCTAGTGGTTTGAAGGTCCAGACTGAAGCTTTCTTT
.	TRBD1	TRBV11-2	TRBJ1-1	CASSLGDRASEAFF	TGTGCCAGCAGCTTAGGGGACAGGGCTAGTGAAGCTTTCTTT
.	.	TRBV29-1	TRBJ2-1	CAGAHNEQFF	TGCGCCGGGGCGCACAATGAGCAGTTCTTC